Here is one T cell receptor beta chain with its context. What it recognizes is unknown. Autoimmune disease history or systemic immunosuppression was exclusionary. The data were taken from a study of OX40 agonist ivuxolimab in advanced cancers. Study details: It was permissible to have had prior anti-PD-1, anti-PD-L1 or anti-CTLA-4 therapy, and around 40% had some. Overall study results and limits: More expanded clones were found, on average, in CD8+ than in CD4+ T cells.

V lost 6 bases and J lost 3; bases outside the gene matches: 2. The germline V gene has CDR1 KGHSH and CDR2 LQKENI. This CDR3 region has 13 residues. Sequencing was performed with immunoSEQ multiplex PCR; in TCRdb, only in-frame clones are kept and a portion is missing. The sample consists of 70,000 or so clones, around 91% of them appearing once. This material consisted of CD4+ or CD8+ T cells sorted from blood, taken in a trial of the OX40 agonist ivuxolimab. This chain connects TRBV18 to TRBJ1-1, with 9 nucleotides matching TRBD1. The sequence was collected from an adult with an advanced solid tumor such as melanoma, head and neck, liver or kidney cancer. The CDR3 protein is CASSWDRDTEAFF. CDR3 DNA sequence: TGTGCCAGCTCCTGGGACAGGGACACTGAAGCTTTCTTT.